These 16 T cell receptor beta chains were all obtained from the same sample, sequenced in a study of cytomegalovirus exposure and HLA in healthy donors. Primers: 60 Vbeta forward and 13 Jbeta reverse. Measured with immunoSEQ multiplex PCR; TCRdb has only the in-frame clones, and not every one. The sample consists of roughly 93,000 clones, over 75% of them appearing once. Sequenced material: PBMCs. The receptors were gathered from a man aged 25-45 years in good health and CMV-seronegative.

This clone was counted a few times. V gene TRBV7-9 combines with J gene TRBJ2-3, with TRBD2 matching over 11 bases. V lost 0 bases, J lost 5 bases, and 1 base stayed unmatched. CDR1 and CDR2 from the germline V gene are SEHNR and FQNEAQ (reference sequence). The CDR3 totals 15 residues. CDR3 DNA: TGTGCCAGCAGCTTAGCTAGCGGGAGGGTAGATACGCAGTATTTT. Its protein product is CASSLASGRVDTQYF.

The chain combines TRBV7-9 with TRBJ1-1, with 9 nucleotides matching TRBD1. The germline V gene encodes CDR1 SEHNR and CDR2 FQNEAQ (reference sequence). V trimming: 5 bases; J trimming: 4 bases; junction bases outside the gene matches: 8. This CDR3 is built from 15 residues. CDR3 residues: CASSPDRGSRTEAFF. The CDR3 DNA reads as TGTGCCAGCAGCCCCGACAGGGGGTCGCGCACTGAAGCTTTCTTT. The whole variable domain, remainder taken from reference TRBV7-9 and TRBJ1-1, is DTGVSQNPRHKITKRGQNVTFRCDPISEHNRLYWYRQTLGQGPEFLTYFQNEAQLEKSRLLSDRFSAERPKGSFSTLEIQRTEQGDSAMYLCASSPDRGSRTEAFFGQGTRLTVV.

This clone was observed a single time. The rearrangement joins TRBV28 to TRBJ1-2, with 8 nucleotides matching TRBD1. V shed 10 bases and J 6 bases; nucleotides not matched to a gene: 10. Germline CDR1 MDHEN, CDR2 SYDVKM. The CDR3 loop spans 13 amino acids. CDR3 sequence: CAIGQGLLDGYTF. The CDR3 bases are TGTGCCATCGGACAGGGACTTCTGGATGGCTACACCTTC.

The chain has TRBV7-9 and TRBJ1-5; D ambiguous. V was clipped by 5 bases and J by 4 bases, with 6 bases between them. This CDR3 contains 12 residues. Germline V gives CDR1 SEHNR, CDR2 FQNEAQ (reference sequence). The CDR3 DNA follows: TGTGCCAGCAGCCTACCTAATCAGCCCCAGCATTTT. As protein: CASSLPNQPQHF.

The rearrangement uses TRBV30 and TRBJ2-7; 9 bases match TRBD1. Losses at the gene ends were 4 bases for V and 4 bases for J; bases not matched to a gene: 14. The CDR3 is 16 amino acids. Looked up from germline, CDR1 is GTSNPN and CDR2 is SVGIG (reference sequence). This chain's CDR3 is CAWMLRRDRERYEQYF. DNA of the CDR3: TGTGCCTGGATGTTACGCCGGGACAGGGAAAGATACGAGCAGTACTTC.

The chain has TRBV14 and TRBJ1-3; 8 nucleotides match TRBD1. CDR3 length: 18 residues. Unmatched junction bases numbered 21, after V lost 5 bases and J lost 9 bases. Germline assignment: CDR1 SGHDN and CDR2 FVKESK. CDR3 residues: CASSYRQRGTGGPGTIYF. The CDR3 nucleotides are TGTGCCAGCAGCTATCGTCAAAGGGGGACAGGAGGCCCCGGCACCATATATTTT.

The chain carries TRBV30 and TRBJ2-5; 11 nucleotides line up with TRBD2. Losses at the gene ends were 3 bases for V and 4 bases for J; bases not matched to a gene: 10. The CDR3 contains 16 residues. Germline-derived CDR1 and CDR2 are GTSNPN and SVGIG (reference sequence). CDR3 loop: CAWSVSGRALLETQYF. CDR3 bases: TGTGCCTGGAGCGTTAGCGGGAGGGCCCTTCTAGAGACCCAGTACTTC.

This rearrangement joins TRBV7-8 to TRBJ2-1; 7 nucleotides align to TRBD2. The V gene end was trimmed by 6 bases and the J gene end by 6 bases; junction bases not matched to a gene: 8. This CDR3 region has 14 residues. The germline V gene has CDR1 SGHVS and CDR2 FQNEAQ. CDR3 in DNA: TGTGCCAGCAGAGGATACGGGAGGAGCAATGAGCAGTTCTTC. Amino acids: CASRGYGRSNEQFF.

V gene TRBV2 combines with J gene TRBJ2-1; possible D gene TRBD2, 5 bases. Germline CDR1 reads SNHLY; CDR2 reads FYNNEI. Trimming removed 7 bases at V and 0 bases at J, with 10 bases between. This CDR3 contains 14 residues. CDR3 amino acids: CASIRGSSYNEQFF. The CDR3 nucleotides read TGTGCCAGCATACGAGGGAGCTCCTACAATGAGCAGTTCTTC.

This clone was observed a handful of times. The chain is built from TRBV30 and TRBJ1-3, with TRBD1 matching 9 bases. Germline V gene data show CDR1 as GTSNPN and CDR2 as SVGIG (reference sequence). This CDR3 region has 13 residues. With V trimmed by 1 base and J by 7 bases, 2 bases remained unmatched. This chain's CDR3 is CAWSGDRANTIYF. CDR3 sequence (DNA): TGTGCCTGGAGTGGGGACAGGGCGAACACCATATATTTT.

V gene TRBV30 combines with J gene TRBJ1-2, with a weak D call TRBD1 (5 bases). V lost 5 bases and J lost 8, with 15 bases in between. This CDR3 has 12 residues. Germline CDR1 reads GTSNPN; CDR2 reads SVGIG (reference sequence). As DNA, the CDR3 is TGTGCCTGGCGCACTTTCCGGGGGGGCTACACCTTC. It translates to CAWRTFRGGYTF.

The chain is built from TRBV30 and TRBJ1-1, with TRBD1 as a possible D gene (6 bases). V lost 3 bases to trimming and J lost 3 bases, with 11 bases between them. The CDR3 is 13 residues long. From germline, CDR1 is GTSNPN and CDR2 SVGIG (reference sequence). CDR3 in DNA: TGTGCCTGGAGCAGGGGATGGGACACTGAAGCTTTCTTT. Residues: CAWSRGWDTEAFF.

The chain recombines TRBV4-3 with TRBJ2-1; TRBD2 aligns across 11 bases. Germline trimming cut 0 bases from V and 4 bases from J; bases unmatched to any gene: 2. Germline V gives CDR1 LGHNA, CDR2 YSLEER. The CDR3 length is 16 residues. CDR3 DNA: TGCGCCAGCAGCCAAGATATAGCGGGGGGGTACAATGAGCAGTTCTTC. Translated: CASSQDIAGGYNEQFF.

The CDR3 DNA is TGTGCCAGCAGCCCGGGGGGCTACGAGCAGTACTTC. Its translation is CASSPGGYEQYF. This sequence joins TRBV5-4 and TRBJ2-7; 7 nucleotides match TRBD2. Germline V gives CDR1 SGHNT, CDR2 YYREEE (reference sequence). V shed 4 bases, J shed 3 bases, and the junction held 1 base outside the gene matches. The CDR3 contains 12 residues.

V is TRBV5-4 and J is TRBJ1-5, with TRBD1 matching 8 bases. The CDR3 is 17 residues long. Trimming at V came to 3 bases and at J to 0 bases, leaving 8 bases not matched to a gene. Germline-derived CDR1 and CDR2 are SGHNT and YYREEE (reference sequence). The CDR3 sequence: CASSYKTGVYSNQPQHF. In nucleotides, the CDR3 is TGTGCCAGCAGCTATAAGACAGGGGTTTATAGCAATCAGCCCCAGCATTTT.

The chain is built from TRBV27 and TRBJ1-5; D is unresolved. With 3 bases removed from V and 6 bases from J, the gap between germline ends came to 18 bases. CDR1 is MNHEY, CDR2 SMNVEV, per germline (reference sequence). The CDR3 runs 16 residues. CDR3 in amino acids: CASSLSPSWLGQPQHF. DNA for the CDR3: TGTGCCAGCAGTTTGAGTCCGTCCTGGCTAGGTCAGCCCCAGCATTTT.